This TCR beta chain was sequenced in a study of cytomegalovirus exposure and HLA in healthy donors. General study results and limits: In a later analysis, a missense DCLRE1C variant was linked to TCR beta V- and J-gene trimming. Relative to equally common others, HLA-associated TCR beta chains showed greater clonal expansion in a later analysis. High specificity and sensitivity for cytomegalovirus status were reported for the classifier.

Primers included in the PCR were 60 Vbeta and 13 Jbeta primers. Clones were read by immunoSEQ multiplex PCR, and TCRdb kept only the in-frame ones, dropping some. In the table there are 140,000 or so clones, around 80% of which are singletons. In regard to this clone: What it recognizes is unknown.

CDR3 length: 15 residues. Germline V gene sequence: CDR1 ENHRY, CDR2 SYGVKD. The chain carries TRBV10-3 and TRBJ2-5; TRBD1 agrees at 8 bases. The J call could be wrong; TRBJ2-7 is a better fit for the DNA end. The sample consisted of PBMCs. This clonotype was sampled from a boy aged 2 to 10 in good health and CMV-seronegative. CDR3 region: CAIREGQGLIDEQYF. The CDR3 region has the DNA TGTGCCATCAGGGAAGGACAGGGTCTCATCGACGAGCAGTACTTC.